One sample yielded the 14 T cell receptor beta chains listed below, sequenced in a study of shared clonotypes between healthy human individuals. Clones were read by immunoSEQ multiplex PCR, and TCRdb kept only the in-frame ones, dropping some. The profile covers nearly 750,000 clones, with about two thirds appearing a single time and roughly 1.8% taken by the ten largest. The sequencing sample was made of memory CD4+ T cells sorted from blood. Subset meaning: CD45RA-negative fraction. These receptors all stem from a woman in her thirties in good health.

The chain is built from TRBV28 and TRBJ1-2, with D possibly TRBD1 on 5 matching bases. V was clipped by 3 bases and J by 6 bases, with 14 bases between them. CDR1 is MDHEN, CDR2 SYDVKM, per germline. This CDR3 has 14 amino acids. CDR3 sequence reads: CASSFQGRDHGYTF. CDR3 bases: TGTGCCAGCAGTTTTCAGGGCAGGGACCATGGCTACACCTTC.

For this clone: Other DNA sequences in this sample translate to the same CDR3. This rearrangement joins TRBV11-2 to TRBJ1-1, with unresolved D. The germline V and J ends were trimmed by 5 bases and 3 bases, with 10 bases remaining between them. Germline CDR1 SGHAT, CDR2 FQNNGV. The CDR3 has 13 amino acids. CDR3 DNA sequence: TGTGCCAGCAGCCATCAGAGGGACACTGAAGCTTTCTTT. It specifies CASSHQRDTEAFF.

The chain carries TRBV4-1 and TRBJ2-5, with 7 bases fitting TRBD1. CDR1 is MGHRA and CDR2 is YSYEKL in the germline V gene. The V gene end was trimmed by 4 bases and the J gene end by 7 bases; junction bases not matched to a gene: 9. This CDR3 has 14 amino acids. The CDR3 DNA sequence: TGCGCCAGCAGCCCTCCGGACAGGCGACGGACCCAGTACTTC. As protein: CASSPPDRRRTQYF.

J is TRBJ2-7 and V is TRBV7-6; TRBD1 might be the D (6 bases). The CDR3 covers 12 residues. Germline CDR1 SGHVS, CDR2 FNYEAQ. V lost 5 bases, J lost 6 bases, and 11 bases lay in between. The DNA for the CDR3 is TGTGCCAGCAGCATACAGGGTGCCGAGCAGTACTTC. Translated: CASSIQGAEQYF.

Comment on this clone: The same CDR3 also results from other DNA sequences found in this sample. The chain carries TRBV28 and TRBJ1-5, with 9 bases that match TRBD1. CDR1 and CDR2 from the germline V gene are MDHEN and SYDVKM. The junction had 5 bases not matched to a gene; V was cut back by 10 bases and J by 1 base. There are 14 residues in the CDR3. In nucleotides, the CDR3 is TGTGCCACTCAGGACAGGGGAAGCAATCAGCCCCAGCATTTT. Protein: CATQDRGSNQPQHF.

This clone has only one observation. This sample includes further DNA sequences coding for the same CDR3. The chain joins TRBV28 to TRBJ1-5; unclear D gene. Germline V gene data show CDR1 as MDHEN and CDR2 as SYDVKM. This CDR3 is 14 amino acids long. The V end lost 2 bases, the J end lost 0 bases, and 5 bases lay between the germline ends. The CDR3 DNA reads as TGTGCCAGCAGTTTAAGTTATAGCAATCAGCCCCAGCATTTT. It specifies CASSLSYSNQPQHF. The full variable domain, its missing parts supplied by reference TRBV28 and TRBJ1-5, is DVKVTQSSRYLVKRTGEKVFLECVQDMDHENMFWYRQDPGLGLRLIYFSYDVKMKEKGDIPEGYSVSREKKERFSLILESASTNQTSMYLCASSLSYSNQPQHFGDGTRLSIL.

The chain has TRBV7-2 and TRBJ1-4; D gene unclear. Germline lookup yields CDR1 SGHTA and CDR2 FQGNSA. Trimming stripped 5 bases from V and 3 bases from J, with 19 bases between. The CDR3 loop spans 17 amino acids. CDR3 loop: CASSQDLRGTANEKLFF. CDR3 nucleotide sequence: TGTGCCAGCAGCCAAGATCTCCGCGGAACGGCTAATGAAAAACTGTTTTTT.

A single count supports this clone. The gene calls are TRBV7-8 and TRBJ2-1; 11 bases agree with TRBD1. V was clipped by 5 bases and J by 4 bases; unmatched bases: 10. Germline CDR1 reads SGHVS; CDR2 reads FQNEAQ. The length of the CDR3 is 17 residues. CDR3 loop: CASSTDTGTGGYNEQFF. In DNA, the CDR3 is TGTGCCAGCAGCACGGACACCGGGACAGGGGGTTACAATGAGCAGTTCTTC.

V and J are TRBV27 and TRBJ2-7; 7 bases map to TRBD1. Unmatched junction bases numbered 5, after V lost 4 bases and J lost 5 bases. The CDR3 has 13 residues. Germline CDR1 reads MNHEY; CDR2 reads SMNVEV (reference sequence). The CDR3 DNA sequence: TGTGCCAGCAGTTGGGACAGCTTGAACGAGCAGTACTTC. This gives the protein CASSWDSLNEQYF.

The chain recombines TRBV28 with TRBJ2-1; 10 bases agree with TRBD2. This CDR3 contains 18 residues. The junction had 11 bases not matched to a gene; V was cut back by 2 bases and J by 4 bases. Germline V gene data show CDR1 as MDHEN and CDR2 as SYDVKM. The CDR3 nucleotides are TGTGCCAGCAGTTTAAGCCCCCGGACTAGCGGACTTTACAATGAGCAGTTCTTC. Amino acid sequence: CASSLSPRTSGLYNEQFF.

This clone turned up a few times. This sequence joins TRBV5-1 and TRBJ2-2, with 12 bases identical to TRBD2. Germline CDR1 SGHRS, CDR2 YFSETQ. The CDR3 spans 16 residues. V gave up 2 bases and J gave up 3 bases; unmatched junction bases: 2. CDR3 in amino acids: CASSLLAGGDTGELFF. DNA of the CDR3: TGCGCCAGCAGCTTACTAGCGGGAGGTGACACCGGGGAGCTGTTTTTT.

In its sample, this clone was seen once. The chain is built from TRBV5-4 and TRBJ1-4, with no clear D. V was cut by 0 bases and J by 4 bases, with 7 bases left in between. This CDR3 is built from 14 residues. Per the germline V gene, CDR1 is SGHNT and CDR2 is YYREEE (reference sequence). The CDR3 bases are TGTGCCAGCAGCTTGGGAGGAATTAATGAAAAACTGTTTTTT. As protein: CASSLGGINEKLFF.

The chain has TRBV7-9 and TRBJ2-1, with D maybe TRBD2 (6 bases). V lost 5 bases to trimming and J lost 6 bases, with 14 bases between them. Germline V gene data show CDR1 as SEHNR and CDR2 as FQNEAQ (reference sequence). The CDR3 contains 14 residues. This CDR3 is CASSMWDSRNEQFF. The CDR3 region has the DNA TGTGCCAGCAGCATGTGGGACTCCCGCAATGAGCAGTTCTTC.

This chain links TRBV5-1 with TRBJ2-1, with D maybe TRBD2 (6 bases). V lost 4 bases and J lost 6, with 17 bases in between. This CDR3 spans 15 amino acids. Per germline, CDR1 SGHRS and CDR2 YFSETQ. Here the CDR3 reads CASSGPGLASNEQFF. The CDR3, as DNA: TGCGCCAGCAGCGGGCCCGGGCTAGCGAGCAATGAGCAGTTCTTC.